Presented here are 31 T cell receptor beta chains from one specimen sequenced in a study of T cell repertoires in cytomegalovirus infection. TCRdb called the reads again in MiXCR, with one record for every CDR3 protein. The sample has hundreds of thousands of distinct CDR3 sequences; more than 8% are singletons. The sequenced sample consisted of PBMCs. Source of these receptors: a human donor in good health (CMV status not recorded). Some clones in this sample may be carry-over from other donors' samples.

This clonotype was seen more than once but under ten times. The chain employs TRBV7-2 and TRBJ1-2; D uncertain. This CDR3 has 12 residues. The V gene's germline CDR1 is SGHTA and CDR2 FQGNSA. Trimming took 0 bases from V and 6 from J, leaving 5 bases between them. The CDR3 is CASSLAGNGYTF. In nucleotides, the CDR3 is TGTGCCAGCAGCTTAGCAGGGAATGGCTACACCTTC.

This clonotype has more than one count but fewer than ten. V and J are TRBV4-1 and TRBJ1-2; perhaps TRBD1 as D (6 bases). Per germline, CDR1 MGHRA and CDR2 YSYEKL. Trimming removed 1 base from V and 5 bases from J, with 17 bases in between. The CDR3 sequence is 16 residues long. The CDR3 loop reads CASSQAGQGQEYGYTF. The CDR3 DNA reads TGCGCCAGCAGCCAAGCTGGGCAGGGGCAGGAATATGGCTACACCTTC.

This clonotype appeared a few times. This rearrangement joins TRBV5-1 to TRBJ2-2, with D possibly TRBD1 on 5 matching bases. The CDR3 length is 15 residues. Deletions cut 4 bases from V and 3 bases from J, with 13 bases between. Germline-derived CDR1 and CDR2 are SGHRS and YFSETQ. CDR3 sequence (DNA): TGCGCCAGCAGCCTACCGCAGGGCGACACCGGGGAGCTGTTTTTT. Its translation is CASSLPQGDTGELFF.

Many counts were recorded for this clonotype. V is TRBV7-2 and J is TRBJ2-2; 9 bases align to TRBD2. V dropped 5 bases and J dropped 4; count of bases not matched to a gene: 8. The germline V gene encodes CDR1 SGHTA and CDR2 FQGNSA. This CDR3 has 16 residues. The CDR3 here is CASSLLGGRATGELFF. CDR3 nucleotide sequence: TGTGCCAGCAGCCTCCTGGGCGGGAGGGCCACCGGGGAGCTGTTTTTT. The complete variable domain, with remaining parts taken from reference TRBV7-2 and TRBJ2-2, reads GAGVSQSPSNKVTEKGKDVELRCDPISGHTALYWYRQSLGQGLEFLIYFQGNSAPDKSGLPSDRFSAERTGGSVSTLTIQRTQQEDSAVYLCASSLLGGRATGELFFGEGSRLTVL.

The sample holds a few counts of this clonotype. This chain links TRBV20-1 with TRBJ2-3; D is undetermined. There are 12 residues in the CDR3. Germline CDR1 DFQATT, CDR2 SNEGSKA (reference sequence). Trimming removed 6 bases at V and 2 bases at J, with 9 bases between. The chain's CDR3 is CSAPKPTDTQYF. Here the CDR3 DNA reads TGCAGTGCCCCCAAACCCACAGATACGCAGTATTTT.

The CDR3 DNA follows: TGTGCCAGCAGTTACGGGACAAATAGCAATCAGCCCCAGCATTTT. Translation: CASSYGTNSNQPQHF. The rearrangement links TRBV27 to TRBJ1-5, with D tentatively TRBD1 (6 bases). Trimming stripped 4 bases from V and 0 bases from J, with 10 bases between. Germline CDR1 reads MNHEY; CDR2 reads SMNVEV (reference sequence). The CDR3 contains 15 residues.

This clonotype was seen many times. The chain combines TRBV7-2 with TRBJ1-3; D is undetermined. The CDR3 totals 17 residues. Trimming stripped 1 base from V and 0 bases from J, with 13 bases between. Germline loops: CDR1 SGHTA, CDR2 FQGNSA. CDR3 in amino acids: CASSLDGSSRSGNTIYF. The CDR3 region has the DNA TGTGCCAGCAGCTTAGACGGGTCATCCCGCTCTGGAAACACCATATATTTT.

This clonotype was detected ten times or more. The CDR3 here is CASSPGLATDTQYF. For the CDR3, the DNA is TGTGCCAGCAGCCCGGGACTAGCCACAGATACGCAGTATTTT. This sequence joins TRBV7-2 and TRBJ2-3, with 9 positions matching TRBD2. Germline loops: CDR1 SGHTA, CDR2 FQGNSA. V was clipped by 5 bases and J by 2 bases; unmatched bases: 2. This CDR3 region has 14 residues.

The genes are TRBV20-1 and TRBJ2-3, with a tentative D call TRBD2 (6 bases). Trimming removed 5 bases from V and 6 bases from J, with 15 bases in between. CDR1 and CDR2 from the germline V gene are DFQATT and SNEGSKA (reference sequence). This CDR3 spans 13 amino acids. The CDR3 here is CSAASSVGDTQYF. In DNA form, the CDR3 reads TGCAGTGCTGCTTCTAGCGTAGGCGATACGCAGTATTTT.

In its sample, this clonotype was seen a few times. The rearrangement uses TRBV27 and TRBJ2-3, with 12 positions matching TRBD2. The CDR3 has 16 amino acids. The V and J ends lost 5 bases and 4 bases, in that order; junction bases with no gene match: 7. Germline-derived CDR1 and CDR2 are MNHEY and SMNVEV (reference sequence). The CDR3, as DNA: TGTGCCAGCAGTCTCAGGACTAGCGGGGTGCCAGATACGCAGTATTTT. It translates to CASSLRTSGVPDTQYF.

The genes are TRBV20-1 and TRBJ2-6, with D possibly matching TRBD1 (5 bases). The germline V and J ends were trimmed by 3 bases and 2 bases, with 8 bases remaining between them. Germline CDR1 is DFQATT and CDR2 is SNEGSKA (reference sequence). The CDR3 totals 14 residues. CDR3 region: CSARVGAGANVLTF. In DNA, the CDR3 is TGCAGTGCTAGGGTAGGGGCTGGGGCCAACGTCCTGACTTTC.

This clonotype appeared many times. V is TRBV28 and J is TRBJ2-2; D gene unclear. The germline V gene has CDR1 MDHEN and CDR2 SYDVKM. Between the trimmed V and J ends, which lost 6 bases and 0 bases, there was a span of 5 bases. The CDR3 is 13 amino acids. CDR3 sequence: CASRGSNTGELFF. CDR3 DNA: TGTGCCAGCAGGGGGTCGAACACCGGGGAGCTGTTTTTT.

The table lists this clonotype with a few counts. The CDR3 loop reads CASFSRENTGELFF. CDR3 coding DNA: TGTGCCAGCTTCAGCCGGGAGAACACCGGGGAGCTGTTTTTT. The chain carries TRBV12-3 or TRBV12-4 and TRBJ2-2, with D possibly TRBD2 on 5 matching bases. The V gene lost 8 bases and the J gene lost 1 base, with 11 bases spanning the gap. CDR3 size: 14 residues.

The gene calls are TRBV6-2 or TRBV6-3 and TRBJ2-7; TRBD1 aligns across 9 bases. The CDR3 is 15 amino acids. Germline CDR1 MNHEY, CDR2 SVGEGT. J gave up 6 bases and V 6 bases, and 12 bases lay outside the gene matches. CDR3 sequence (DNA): TGTGCCAGCAGAACGGTGGGACAGGGTGGAAGCGAGCAGTACTTC. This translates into CASRTVGQGGSEQYF.

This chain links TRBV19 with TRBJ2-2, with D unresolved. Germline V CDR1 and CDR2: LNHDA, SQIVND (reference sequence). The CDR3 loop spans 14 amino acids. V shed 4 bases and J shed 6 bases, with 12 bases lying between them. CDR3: CASSNTRVAGELFF. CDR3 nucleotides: TGTGCCAGTAGTAACACCCGAGTGGCCGGGGAGCTGTTTTTT.

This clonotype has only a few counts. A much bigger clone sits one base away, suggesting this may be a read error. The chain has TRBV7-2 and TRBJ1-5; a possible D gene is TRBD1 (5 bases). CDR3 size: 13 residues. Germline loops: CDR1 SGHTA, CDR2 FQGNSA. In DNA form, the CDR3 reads TGTGCCAGCAACTTAAAGGGGTGGCAGCCCCAGCATTTT. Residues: CASNLKGWQPQHF.

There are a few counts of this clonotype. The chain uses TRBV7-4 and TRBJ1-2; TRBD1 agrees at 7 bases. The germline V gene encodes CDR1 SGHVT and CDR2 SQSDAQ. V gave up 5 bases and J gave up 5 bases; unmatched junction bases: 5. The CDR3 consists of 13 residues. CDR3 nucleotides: TGTGCCAGCAGCCCGACAGGGACGTATGGCTACACCTTC. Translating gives CASSPTGTYGYTF.

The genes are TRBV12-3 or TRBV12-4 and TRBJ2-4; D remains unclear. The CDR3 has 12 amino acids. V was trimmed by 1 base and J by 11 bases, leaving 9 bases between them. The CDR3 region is CASSLGYQVQYF. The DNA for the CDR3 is TGTGCCAGCAGTTTAGGTTATCAGGTTCAGTACTTC.

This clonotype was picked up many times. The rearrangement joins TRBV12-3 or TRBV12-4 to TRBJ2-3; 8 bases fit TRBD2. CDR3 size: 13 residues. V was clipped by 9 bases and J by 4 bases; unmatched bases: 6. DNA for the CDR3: TGTGCCAGTTCGGGGGGGCTTCCAGATACGCAGTATTTT. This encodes CASSGGLPDTQYF.

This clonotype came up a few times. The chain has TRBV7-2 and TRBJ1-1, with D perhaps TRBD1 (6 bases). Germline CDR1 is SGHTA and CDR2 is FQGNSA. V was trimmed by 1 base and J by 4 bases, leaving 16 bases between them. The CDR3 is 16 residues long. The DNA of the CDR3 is TGTGCCAGCAGCTTAGTTGGGCGGGGGGCGGTCACTGAAGCTTTCTTT. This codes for CASSLVGRGAVTEAFF.

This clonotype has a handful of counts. Here the CDR3 DNA reads TGTGCCGCCCACCCGAAGGGATACACCGGGGAGCTGTTTTTT. This sequence encodes CAAHPKGYTGELFF. This chain links TRBV6-6 with TRBJ2-2; D ambiguous. The CDR3 is 14 amino acids. V was trimmed by 11 bases and J by 3 bases, leaving 16 bases between them. Germline loops: CDR1 MNHNY, CDR2 SVGAGI (reference sequence).

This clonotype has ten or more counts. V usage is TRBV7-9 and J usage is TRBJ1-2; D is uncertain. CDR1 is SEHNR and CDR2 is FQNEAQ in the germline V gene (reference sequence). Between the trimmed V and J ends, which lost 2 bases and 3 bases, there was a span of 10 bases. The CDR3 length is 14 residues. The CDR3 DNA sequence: TGTGCCAGCAGCTTATTAGGCAAACACTATGGCTACACCTTC. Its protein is CASSLLGKHYGYTF.

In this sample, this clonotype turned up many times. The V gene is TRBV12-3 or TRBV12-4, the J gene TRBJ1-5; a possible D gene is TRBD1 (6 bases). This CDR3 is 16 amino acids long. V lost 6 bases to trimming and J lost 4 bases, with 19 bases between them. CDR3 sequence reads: CASRRQVGGNNQPQHF. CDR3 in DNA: TGTGCCAGCAGACGGCAGGTAGGGGGAAATAATCAGCCCCAGCATTTT.

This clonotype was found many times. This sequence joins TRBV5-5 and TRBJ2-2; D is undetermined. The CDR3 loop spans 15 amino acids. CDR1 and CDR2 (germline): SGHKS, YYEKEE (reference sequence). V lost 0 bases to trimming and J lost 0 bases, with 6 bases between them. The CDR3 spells CASSLVSANTGELFF. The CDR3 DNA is TGTGCCAGCAGCTTGGTGTCAGCGAACACCGGGGAGCTGTTTTTT.

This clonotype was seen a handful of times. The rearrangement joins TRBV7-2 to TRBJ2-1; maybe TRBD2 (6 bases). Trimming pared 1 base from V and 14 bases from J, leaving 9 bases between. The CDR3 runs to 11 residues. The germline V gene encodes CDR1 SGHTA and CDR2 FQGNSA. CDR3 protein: CASSLGGIEFF. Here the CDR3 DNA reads TGTGCCAGCAGCTTAGGCGGGATCGAGTTCTTC.

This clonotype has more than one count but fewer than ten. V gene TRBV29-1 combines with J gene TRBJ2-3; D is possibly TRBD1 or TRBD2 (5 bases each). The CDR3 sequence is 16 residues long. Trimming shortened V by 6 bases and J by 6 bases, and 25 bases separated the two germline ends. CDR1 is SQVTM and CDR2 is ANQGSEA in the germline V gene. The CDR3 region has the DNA TGCAGCGTCGAGGGTGATACGGTGGGGACGAGGGATACGCAGTATTTT. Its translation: CSVEGDTVGTRDTQYF.

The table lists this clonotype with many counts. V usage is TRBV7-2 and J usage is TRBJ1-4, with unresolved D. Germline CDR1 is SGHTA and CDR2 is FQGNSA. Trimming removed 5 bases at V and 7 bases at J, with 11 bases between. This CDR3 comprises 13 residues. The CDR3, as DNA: TGTGCCAGCAGCGGTCGGACGGGTGAAAAACTGTTTTTT. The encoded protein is CASSGRTGEKLFF.

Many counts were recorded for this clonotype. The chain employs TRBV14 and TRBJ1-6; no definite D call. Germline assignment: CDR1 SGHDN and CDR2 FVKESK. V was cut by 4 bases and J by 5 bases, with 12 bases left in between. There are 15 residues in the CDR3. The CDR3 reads CASSPGGLDNSPLHF. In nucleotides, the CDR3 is TGTGCCAGCAGCCCCGGAGGGTTGGATAATTCACCCCTCCACTTT. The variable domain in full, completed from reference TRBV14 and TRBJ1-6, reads EAGVTQFPSHSVIEKGQTVTLRCDPISGHDNLYWYRRVMGKEIKFLLHFVKESKQDESGMPNNRFLAERTGGTYSTLKVQPAELEDSGVYFCASSPGGLDNSPLHFGNGTRLTVT.

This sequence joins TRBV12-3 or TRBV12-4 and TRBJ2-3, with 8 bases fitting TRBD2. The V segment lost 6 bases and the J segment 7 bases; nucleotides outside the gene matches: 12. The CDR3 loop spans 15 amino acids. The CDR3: CASRITSGPGNTQYF. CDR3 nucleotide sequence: TGTGCCAGCAGGATTACTAGCGGCCCTGGAAATACGCAGTATTTT.

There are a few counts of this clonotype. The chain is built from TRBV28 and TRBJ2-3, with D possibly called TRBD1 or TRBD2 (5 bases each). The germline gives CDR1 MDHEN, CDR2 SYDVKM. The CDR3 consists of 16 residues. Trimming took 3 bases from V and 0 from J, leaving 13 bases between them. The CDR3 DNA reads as TGTGCCAGCAGTTTGCCTGGGACGGTTAGCACAGATACGCAGTATTTT. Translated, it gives CASSLPGTVSTDTQYF.

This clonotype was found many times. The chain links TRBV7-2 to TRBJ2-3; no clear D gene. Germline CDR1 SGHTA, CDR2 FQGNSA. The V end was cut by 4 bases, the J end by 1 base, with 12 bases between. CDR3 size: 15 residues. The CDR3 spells CASSSGLVGTDTQYF. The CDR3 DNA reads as TGTGCCAGCAGCTCGGGCTTAGTGGGCACAGATACGCAGTATTTT.